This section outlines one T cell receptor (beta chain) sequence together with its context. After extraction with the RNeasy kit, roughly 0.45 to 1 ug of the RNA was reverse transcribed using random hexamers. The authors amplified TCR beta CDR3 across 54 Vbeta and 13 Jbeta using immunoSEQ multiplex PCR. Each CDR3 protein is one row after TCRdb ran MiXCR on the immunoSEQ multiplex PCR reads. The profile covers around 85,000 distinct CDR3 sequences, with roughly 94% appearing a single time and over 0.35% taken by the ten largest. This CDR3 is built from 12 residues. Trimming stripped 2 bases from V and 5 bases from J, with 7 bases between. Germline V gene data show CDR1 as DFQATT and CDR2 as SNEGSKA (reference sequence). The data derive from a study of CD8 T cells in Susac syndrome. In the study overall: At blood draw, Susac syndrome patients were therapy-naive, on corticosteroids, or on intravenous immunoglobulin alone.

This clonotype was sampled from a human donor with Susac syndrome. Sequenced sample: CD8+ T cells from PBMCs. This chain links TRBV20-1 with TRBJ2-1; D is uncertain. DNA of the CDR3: TGCAGTGCTAGATGGCTAGACAATGAGCAGTTCTTC. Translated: CSARWLDNEQFF.